The 17 T cell receptor beta chains reported below all come from one sample, sequenced in a study of response to subunit inactivated influenza vaccine. One entry per CDR3 protein results from TCRdb running MiXCR on the RT-PCR reads. This table holds 650,000 to 800,000 distinct CDR3 sequences, around 13% found once. The specimen comprised PBMCs from blood, sampled around 14 days before vaccination. Source of these receptors: a man aged 45 to 65 who received an inactivated influenza vaccine.

This clonotype was picked up many times. The chain uses TRBV12-3 or TRBV12-4 and TRBJ2-7, with D hard to call. The CDR3 runs to 12 residues. Between the trimmed V and J ends, which lost 1 base and 4 bases, there was a span of 5 bases. CDR3 protein: CASSLVRYEQYF. CDR3 DNA sequence: TGTGCCAGCAGTTTAGTTCGGTACGAGCAGTACTTC.

The chain links TRBV10-3 to TRBJ2-5, with 8 bases lining up with TRBD2. Unmatched junction bases numbered 7, after V lost 3 bases and J lost 1 base. From germline, CDR1 is ENHRY and CDR2 SYGVKD. CDR3 size: 16 residues. The CDR3 here is CAISDLGGGPQETQYF. The DNA for the CDR3 is TGTGCCATCAGTGATTTGGGCGGGGGGCCCCAAGAGACCCAGTACTTC.

This clonotype was seen at least ten times. This chain connects TRBV6-2 or TRBV6-3 to TRBJ2-1; no definite D call. Germline V lookup: CDR1 MNHEY, CDR2 SVGEGT. V dropped 6 bases and J dropped 2 bases, with 14 bases sitting between them. CDR3 length equals 15 residues. CDR3 residues: CASRNTDLTYNEQFF. The CDR3, as DNA: TGTGCCAGCAGAAATACGGACCTTACCTACAATGAGCAGTTCTTC.

This clonotype was observed at least ten times. The V gene is TRBV12-3 or TRBV12-4, the J gene TRBJ2-1; TRBD1 agrees at 8 bases. V shed 5 bases and J 7 bases; nucleotides not matched to a gene: 4. The CDR3 is 13 amino acids. CDR3: CASSINRGNEQFF. In DNA, the CDR3 is TGTGCCAGCAGTATAAACAGGGGGAATGAGCAGTTCTTC.

V is TRBV27 and J is TRBJ2-7; possibly TRBD1 or TRBD2 for D (7 bases each). CDR1 is MNHEY and CDR2 is SMNVEV in the germline V gene (reference sequence). V gave up 7 bases and J gave up 4 bases, with 17 bases separating them. This CDR3 contains 14 residues. The CDR3 DNA reads as TGTGCCAGCATCAACGACAGGGAGGGTTACGAGCAGTACTTC. It encodes CASINDREGYEQYF.

V is TRBV6-5 and J is TRBJ2-2; the D is unclear. Germline V CDR1 and CDR2: MNHEY, SVGAGI. The V end was cut by 0 bases, the J end by 10 bases, with 18 bases between. This CDR3 is built from 16 residues. The CDR3: CASSYSASSPPLELFF. CDR3 DNA sequence: TGTGCCAGCAGTTACTCCGCGTCTTCTCCCCCGTTGGAGCTGTTTTTT.

The chain has TRBV15 and TRBJ2-7, with TRBD1 identical over 7 bases. J was trimmed by 0 bases and V by 8 bases; bases with no gene match: 7. The germline CDR1 and CDR2 sequences are LNHNV and YYDKDF (reference sequence). The CDR3 length is 14 residues. This chain's CDR3 is CATRVGGDSYEQYF. The CDR3 DNA follows: TGTGCCACCCGAGTAGGGGGCGACTCCTACGAGCAGTACTTC. The whole variable domain, filled in from reference TRBV15 and TRBJ2-7, reads DAMVIQNPRYQVTQFGKPVTLSCSQTLNHNVMYWYQQKSSQAPKLLFHYYDKDFNNEADTPDNFQSRRPNTSFCFLDIRSPGLGDTAMYLCATRVGGDSYEQYFGPGTRLTVT.

This clonotype was seen only a few times. The chain links TRBV29-1 to TRBJ1-2; 8 nucleotides match TRBD1. The CDR3 consists of 15 residues. Germline V gives CDR1 SQVTM, CDR2 ANQGSEA. V lost 5 bases, J lost 2 bases, and 10 bases stayed unmatched. CDR3 in amino acids: CSVRSTGGRNYGYTF. The DNA for the CDR3 is TGCAGCGTTAGATCTACAGGGGGGCGAAACTATGGCTACACCTTC.

This clonotype was seen a few times. The chain carries TRBV20-1 and TRBJ2-7; the D gene is possibly TRBD1 (6 bases). This CDR3 comprises 14 residues. Per germline, CDR1 DFQATT and CDR2 SNEGSKA (reference sequence). V lost 2 bases and J lost 3, with 14 bases in between. This CDR3 reads CSARTTGQFYEQYF. CDR3 DNA: TGCAGTGCTAGAACGACAGGACAGTTCTACGAGCAGTACTTC.

This clonotype turned up a few times. The chain has TRBV5-5 and TRBJ2-3; 8 positions agree with TRBD2. This CDR3 has 15 amino acids. CDR1 and CDR2 from the germline V gene are SGHKS and YYEKEE (reference sequence). V shed 4 bases and J 2 bases; nucleotides not matched to a gene: 6. In DNA form, the CDR3 reads TGTGCCAGCAGCCGTAGCGGGACATTCACAGATACGCAGTATTTT. Protein: CASSRSGTFTDTQYF.

This clonotype was picked up many times. The rearrangement links TRBV20-1 to TRBJ2-7; 11 bases agree with TRBD2. The V and J ends lost 4 bases and 12 bases, in that order; junction bases with no gene match: 14. The CDR3 length is 14 residues. The germline V gene has CDR1 DFQATT and CDR2 SNEGSKA (reference sequence). This chain's CDR3 is CSATTLAGDSLPYF. Here the CDR3 DNA reads TGCAGTGCTACCACACTAGCGGGAGATTCTTTACCGTACTTC.

This clonotype has more than one count but fewer than ten. The J gene is TRBJ2-5, the V gene TRBV3-1, with D perhaps matching TRBD1 or TRBD2 (6 bases each). Trimming shortened V by 5 bases and J by 5 bases, and 15 bases separated the two germline ends. Germline V gives CDR1 LGHDT, CDR2 YNNKEL (reference sequence). The CDR3 is made up of 14 amino acids. The CDR3 loop is CASSRGRLWETQYF. The CDR3 nucleotides are TGTGCCAGCAGCAGGGGGAGGTTATGGGAGACCCAGTACTTC.

This clonotype was seen many times. The CDR3 is CASSLGQVAGYTF. CDR3 bases: TGTGCCAGCAGCTTGGGACAGGTCGCGGGCTACACCTTC. The V gene is TRBV7-2, the J gene TRBJ1-2; 8 bases agree with TRBD1. The CDR3 has 13 amino acids. Losses at the gene ends were 3 bases for V and 8 bases for J; bases not matched to a gene: 5. Germline CDR1 and CDR2: SGHTA and FQGNSA.

The chain links TRBV5-5 to TRBJ1-2; TRBD1 matches 10 bases. J gave up 4 bases and V 3 bases, and 3 bases lay outside the gene matches. The length of the CDR3 is 14 residues. CDR1 is SGHKS and CDR2 is YYEKEE in the germline V gene (reference sequence). The CDR3 here is CASSSGTGAYGYTF. The CDR3 DNA is TGTGCCAGCAGCTCCGGGACAGGGGCCTATGGCTACACCTTC.

This clonotype was picked up a small number of times. This chain connects TRBV7-8 to TRBJ1-1; D unclear. The germline CDR1 and CDR2 sequences are SGHVS and FQNEAQ. The CDR3 covers 13 residues. The V end was cut by 0 bases, the J end by 10 bases, with 12 bases between. As DNA, the CDR3 is TGTGCCAGCAGCTTAGCTTTCGGCTGGGGAGCTTTCTTT. Protein sequence: CASSLAFGWGAFF.

This clonotype was observed a few times. This chain uses TRBV10-2 with TRBJ2-3, with 8 bases identical to TRBD2. The length of the CDR3 is 14 residues. The germline CDR1 and CDR2 sequences are WSHSY and SAAADI. The V and J ends lost 8 bases and 5 bases, in that order; junction bases with no gene match: 9. CDR3 in amino acids: CASARSGSKDTQYF. CDR3 sequence (DNA): TGCGCCAGCGCGAGAAGCGGGAGTAAAGATACGCAGTATTTT.

This clonotype was observed at least ten times. The rearrangement joins TRBV20-1 to TRBJ2-4; 8 bases fit TRBD2. Germline CDR1 DFQATT, CDR2 SNEGSKA (reference sequence). The CDR3 extends over 16 amino acids. V dropped 2 bases and J dropped 0; count of bases not matched to a gene: 6. The CDR3 sequence: CSARSAGEVAKNIQYF. Written as DNA, the CDR3 is TGCAGTGCTAGATCAGCGGGAGAGGTAGCCAAAAACATTCAGTACTTC.